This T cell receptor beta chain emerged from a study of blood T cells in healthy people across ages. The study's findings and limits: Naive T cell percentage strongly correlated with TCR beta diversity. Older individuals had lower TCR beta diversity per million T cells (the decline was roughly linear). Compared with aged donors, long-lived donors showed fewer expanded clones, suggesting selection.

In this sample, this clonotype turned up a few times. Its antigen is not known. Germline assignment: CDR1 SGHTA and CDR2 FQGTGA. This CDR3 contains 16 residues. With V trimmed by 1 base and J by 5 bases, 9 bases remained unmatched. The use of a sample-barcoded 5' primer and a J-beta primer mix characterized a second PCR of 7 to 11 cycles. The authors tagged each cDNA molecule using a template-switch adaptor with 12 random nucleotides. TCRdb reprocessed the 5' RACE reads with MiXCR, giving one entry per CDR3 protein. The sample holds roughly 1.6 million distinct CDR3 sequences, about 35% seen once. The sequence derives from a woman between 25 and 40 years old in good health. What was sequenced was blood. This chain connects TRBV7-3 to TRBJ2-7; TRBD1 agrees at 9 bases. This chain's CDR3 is CASSLSPGQGRHEQYF. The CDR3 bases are TGTGCCAGCAGCTTAAGCCCCGGACAGGGGAGGCACGAGCAGTACTTC.